These 28 T cell receptor beta chains were all obtained from the same sample, sequenced in a study of blood T cell repertoires in COVID-19. TCRdb's copy holds only in-frame clones and misses some; the assay was immunoSEQ multiplex PCR. The repertoire has about 81,000 clones, more than 75% of them found once; the top ten carry roughly 25%. Sequencing was carried out using peripheral blood. The receptors were sampled from a human donor in a cohort sampled during active COVID-19.

The J gene is TRBJ1-2, the V gene TRBV27, with D possibly TRBD1 on 6 matching bases. The CDR3 covers 12 residues. The V gene's germline CDR1 is MNHEY and CDR2 SMNVEV (reference sequence). Trimming shortened V by 2 bases and J by 6 bases, and 7 bases separated the two germline ends. This CDR3 is CASSLQGNGYTF. The DNA for the CDR3 is TGTGCCAGCAGTTTACAGGGGAATGGCTACACCTTC.

This clone has more than one count but fewer than ten. The chain has TRBV4-2 and TRBJ1-5; the D is unclear. Germline loops: CDR1 LGHNA, CDR2 YNFKEQ. This CDR3 has 15 residues. Trimming took off 1 base at V and 0 bases at J, with 7 bases between the two ends. The CDR3 sequence: CASSQVRSSNQPQHF. CDR3 DNA: TGTGCCAGCAGCCAAGTACGCAGTAGCAATCAGCCCCAGCATTTT.

The rearrangement links TRBV12-5 to TRBJ2-5, with TRBD1 as a possible D gene (5 bases). The CDR3 covers 14 residues. Germline lookup yields CDR1 LGHNT and CDR2 FRNRAP. V lost 6 bases, J lost 0 bases, and 11 bases lay in between. The CDR3 coding sequence is TGTGCTAGTGGGCGGACACTGTACCAAGAGACCCAGTACTTC. Encoded protein: CASGRTLYQETQYF. Together with reference TRBV12-5 and TRBJ2-5, the CDR3 gives the full variable domain: DARVTQTPRHKVTEMGQEVTMRCQPILGHNTVFWYRQTMMQGLELLAYFRNRAPLDDSGMPKDRFSAEMPDATLATLKIQPSEPRDSAVYFCASGRTLYQETQYFGPGTRLLVL.

This clone has only one observation. The chain links TRBV20-1 to TRBJ2-7; 8 nucleotides agree with TRBD1. CDR3 length: 13 residues. Germline CDR1 is DFQATT and CDR2 is SNEGSKA (reference sequence). The trim removed 3 bases at V and 2 bases at J, leaving 3 bases unmatched. The CDR3 protein is CSASRDRTYEQYF. The CDR3 DNA follows: TGCAGTGCTAGTAGGGACAGGACCTACGAGCAGTACTTC.

The chain joins TRBV5-5 to TRBJ2-2; 14 bases are a match to TRBD2. The junction had 12 bases not matched to a gene; V was cut back by 4 bases and J by 7 bases. The germline CDR1 and CDR2 sequences are SGHKS and YYEKEE (reference sequence). The CDR3 extends over 18 amino acids. As DNA, the CDR3 is TGTGCCAGCAGCCCCCCCGGGGGGACTAGCGGGAGAGGCGGGGAGCTGTTTTTT. It specifies CASSPPGGTSGRGGELFF.

The DNA of the CDR3 is TGTGCCAGCAGTTGGGGACAGGATCAGCCCCAGCATTTT. It encodes CASSWGQDQPQHF. The chain combines TRBV14 with TRBJ1-5; 8 nucleotides match TRBD1. The CDR3 has 13 residues. The germline gives CDR1 SGHDN, CDR2 FVKESK. The V gene end was trimmed by 6 bases and the J gene end by 5 bases; junction bases not matched to a gene: 3.

The V gene is TRBV10-3, the J gene TRBJ2-1, with D possibly TRBD2 on 6 matching bases. The CDR3 covers 17 residues. The V end was cut by 2 bases, the J end by 4 bases, with 18 bases between. Germline V lookup: CDR1 ENHRY, CDR2 SYGVKD. The DNA for the CDR3 is TGTGCCATCAGTGAGCCGCCAACCGGGACTTCTTACAATGAGCAGTTCTTC. Protein: CAISEPPTGTSYNEQFF.

This clone appeared a single time. The genes are TRBV28 and TRBJ2-7; maybe TRBD1 (5 bases). V gave up 3 bases and J gave up 0 bases, with 9 bases separating them. Germline CDR1 reads MDHEN; CDR2 reads SYDVKM. The CDR3 has 14 amino acids. The chain's CDR3 is CASSFQGSSYEQYF. The DNA of the CDR3 is TGTGCCAGCAGTTTTCAGGGTAGCTCCTACGAGCAGTACTTC.

This clone has just a few counts. The genes are TRBV9 and TRBJ1-5; D remains ambiguous. The ends were cut back, 3 bases at V and 4 bases at J, with 8 bases in the middle. This CDR3 region has 13 residues. Per the germline V gene, CDR1 is SGDLS and CDR2 is YYNGEE. In DNA, the CDR3 is TGTGCCAGCAGCGAACGGGAGAATCAGCCCCAGCATTTT. Amino acid sequence: CASSERENQPQHF.

This clone was counted between two and nine times. The chain couples TRBV24-1 to TRBJ2-7; TRBD2 aligns across 13 bases. The CDR3 covers 15 residues. The trim removed 8 bases at V and 1 base at J, leaving 4 bases unmatched. Per the germline V gene, CDR1 is KGHDR and CDR2 is SFDVKD. In DNA, the CDR3 is TGTGCCACCATAGGGACTAGCGGGGTTTCCTACGAGCAGTACTTC. This encodes CATIGTSGVSYEQYF.

The chain carries TRBV2 and TRBJ2-3; 10 positions match TRBD2. V was clipped by 1 base and J by 2 bases; unmatched bases: 9. Per germline, CDR1 SNHLY and CDR2 FYNNEI. The CDR3 is 18 amino acids. CDR3 in amino acids: CASSEVAGGLLVTDTQYF. In nucleotides, the CDR3 is TGTGCCAGCAGTGAAGTAGCGGGGGGACTGTTGGTCACAGATACGCAGTATTTT. Supplemented by reference TRBV2 and TRBJ2-3, the full variable domain reads EPEVTQTPSHQVTQMGQEVILRCVPISNHLYFYWYRQILGQKVEFLVSFYNNEISEKSEIFDDQFSVERPDGSNFTLKIRSTKLEDSAMYFCASSEVAGGLLVTDTQYFGPGTRLTVL.

This chain links TRBV9 with TRBJ2-5; TRBD2 agrees at 13 bases. CDR3 size: 14 residues. Germline lookup yields CDR1 SGDLS and CDR2 YYNGEE. Trimming at V came to 4 bases and at J to 5 bases, leaving 2 bases not matched to a gene. The CDR3 sequence: CASSKGLAGETQYF. CDR3 sequence (DNA): TGTGCCAGCAGCAAGGGACTAGCGGGGGAGACCCAGTACTTC.

The sample holds a few counts of this clone. The chain carries TRBV2 and TRBJ1-2; D possibly corresponds to TRBD1 (6 bases). The V end lost 7 bases, the J end lost 7 bases, and 13 bases lay between the germline ends. Germline V gene lookup returns CDR1 SNHLY and CDR2 FYNNEI. The CDR3 extends over 12 amino acids. The CDR3: CASTEGEGGYTF. CDR3 coding DNA: TGTGCCAGCACCGAGGGGGAGGGTGGCTACACCTTC.

This clone occurred once. V is TRBV6-4 and J is TRBJ2-1, with D tentatively TRBD1 (6 bases). Germline CDR1 and CDR2: MRHNA and SNTAGT. The CDR3 is 14 residues long. With 5 bases removed from V and 3 bases from J, the gap between germline ends came to 11 bases. The CDR3 DNA reads as TGTGCCAGCAGTCTCGGACAGTACTACAATGAGCAGTTCTTC. Its protein is CASSLGQYYNEQFF.

The chain recombines TRBV7-2 with TRBJ2-3; TRBD2 agrees at 12 bases. Per germline, CDR1 SGHTA and CDR2 FQGNSA. V trimming: 5 bases; J trimming: 6 bases; junction bases outside the gene matches: 12. The CDR3 contains 17 residues. The CDR3 loop reads CASSPWTSGTMGDTQYF. The DNA of the CDR3 is TGTGCCAGCAGCCCCTGGACTAGCGGGACAATGGGGGATACGCAGTATTTT.

In this sample, this clone turned up once. The chain recombines TRBV5-6 with TRBJ1-6, with D uncertain. The CDR3 length is 14 residues. Germline lookup yields CDR1 SGHDT and CDR2 YYEEEE. Deletions cut 1 base from V and 6 bases from J, with 8 bases between. This CDR3 is CASSLREPNSPLHF. The CDR3 nucleotides read TGTGCCAGCAGCTTGAGGGAGCCTAATTCACCCCTCCACTTT.

This clone was seen only a few times. J is TRBJ2-3 and V is TRBV5-4, with 11 bases identical to TRBD2. The CDR3 covers 17 residues. Germline CDR1 and CDR2: SGHNT and YYREEE (reference sequence). Trimming at V came to 4 bases and at J to 2 bases, leaving 9 bases not matched to a gene. The CDR3 region is CASSDKLAGASTDTQYF. Here the CDR3 DNA reads TGTGCCAGCAGCGACAAACTAGCGGGAGCTTCCACAGATACGCAGTATTTT.

The CDR3 DNA is TGTGCCAGCAGTTTCAGCGGGTCCTACAATGAGCAGTTCTTC. Its protein product is CASSFSGSYNEQFF. The genes are TRBV27 and TRBJ2-1; possible D gene TRBD2, 6 bases. This CDR3 contains 14 residues. Trimming left V 3 bases short and J 1 base short, with 7 bases between. The germline CDR1 and CDR2 sequences are MNHEY and SMNVEV (reference sequence).

The J gene is TRBJ2-7, the V gene TRBV6-6; maybe TRBD2 (6 bases). The CDR3 is made up of 14 amino acids. The germline gives CDR1 MNHNY, CDR2 SVGAGI (reference sequence). V was shortened by 7 bases and J by 0 bases, with 13 bases between the two germline ends. CDR3 bases: TGTGCCAGCAATCTCGGGGGACCCTCCTACGAGCAGTACTTC. Its protein is CASNLGGPSYEQYF.

This rearrangement joins TRBV7-9 to TRBJ2-2; D unclear. The CDR3 is made up of 14 amino acids. Germline assignment: CDR1 SEHNR and CDR2 FQNEAQ (reference sequence). With 0 bases removed from V and 4 bases from J, the gap between germline ends came to 6 bases. The CDR3 DNA reads as TGTGCCAGCAGCTTAGCGAGTTCCACCGGGGAGCTGTTTTTT. Translation: CASSLASSTGELFF.

The genes are TRBV14 and TRBJ2-1; 8 nucleotides line up with TRBD2. The V gene end was trimmed by 5 bases and the J gene end by 6 bases; junction bases not matched to a gene: 12. Germline assignment: CDR1 SGHDN and CDR2 FVKESK. CDR3 length: 16 amino acids. The CDR3 loop reads CASSNRPGLGANEQFF. Written as DNA, the CDR3 is TGTGCCAGCAGCAATCGGCCGGGACTAGGGGCCAATGAGCAGTTCTTC.

By its share, this clone is medium-sized. Other DNA sequences within the sample encode an identical CDR3. This chain links TRBV27 with TRBJ2-5; 8 bases align to TRBD2. The CDR3 loop spans 13 amino acids. V lost 5 bases and J lost 5; bases outside the gene matches: 4. Germline V gives CDR1 MNHEY, CDR2 SMNVEV (reference sequence). The CDR3 coding sequence is TGTGCCAGCAGTCGGGGGGGGTGGGAGACCCAGTACTTC. It codes for CASSRGGWETQYF.

The chain has TRBV24-1 and TRBJ2-1, with 13 bases matching TRBD2. There are 15 residues in the CDR3. The V segment lost 5 bases and the J segment 6 bases; nucleotides outside the gene matches: 3. Germline assignment: CDR1 KGHDR and CDR2 SFDVKD. CDR3 loop: CATSGWTSGGNEQFF. CDR3 nucleotides: TGTGCCACCAGTGGCTGGACTAGCGGGGGCAATGAGCAGTTCTTC.

This rearrangement joins TRBV7-7 to TRBJ2-5, with D tentatively TRBD1 (5 bases). Trimming took 3 bases from V and 4 from J, leaving 9 bases between them. This CDR3 is 13 amino acids long. Germline CDR1 reads SSHAT; CDR2 reads FNYEAQ (reference sequence). CDR3 nucleotides: TGTGCCAGCAGCTTCGGGCAGGGAGAGACCCAGTACTTC. Its protein is CASSFGQGETQYF.

The CDR3 region is CASSQWSGLAGSYEQYF. CDR3 coding DNA: TGTGCCAGCAGCCAATGGTCGGGACTAGCGGGCTCCTACGAGCAGTACTTC. The J gene is TRBJ2-7, the V gene TRBV3-1 (or the pseudogene TRBV3-2), with 12 bases fitting TRBD2. The CDR3 contains 17 residues. J gave up 0 bases and V 2 bases, and 5 bases lay outside the gene matches. From germline, CDR1 is LGHDT and CDR2 YNNKEL (reference sequence).

CDR3 in DNA: TGTGCCAGCAGCTCCATAAGAAAGGGGATGGATGGCTACACCTTC. Translating gives CASSSIRKGMDGYTF. J is TRBJ1-2 and V is TRBV11-2; TRBD1 is a possible D gene (5 bases). V lost 4 bases and J lost 6, with 18 bases in between. Germline loops: CDR1 SGHAT, CDR2 FQNNGV. CDR3 length equals 15 residues.

The rearrangement links TRBV18 to TRBJ2-1, with D possibly TRBD2 on 5 matching bases. CDR3 length equals 15 residues. The germline gives CDR1 KGHSH, CDR2 LQKENI. V lost 0 bases to trimming and J lost 10 bases, with 16 bases between them. The CDR3, as DNA: TGTGCCAGCTCACCACCAGAAGGGCGGGCGCGGGAGCAGTTCTTC. Amino acid sequence: CASSPPEGRAREQFF.

This CDR3 reads CASSPRRGLEQYF. The CDR3 DNA sequence: TGCGCCAGCAGCCCCAGGAGGGGATTGGAGCAGTACTTC. The J gene is TRBJ2-7, the V gene TRBV4-3; D is perhaps TRBD2 (6 bases). Trimming took 4 bases from V and 7 from J, leaving 14 bases between them. The CDR3 length is 13 residues. Looked up from germline, CDR1 is LGHNA and CDR2 is YSLEER.